Here is one T cell receptor (beta chain) with its context. Its antigen remains unidentified. Germline V gene sequence: CDR1 DFQATT, CDR2 SNEGSKA (reference sequence). There are 13 residues in the CDR3. This record comes from a study of response to subunit inactivated influenza vaccine. General study points: Few additional T cells are recruited per seasonal influenza vaccination, authors suggested.

TCRdb recomputed calls from the RT-PCR reads with MiXCR, one row per CDR3 protein. Among roughly 650,000 distinct CDR3 sequences, more than 15% were seen once, and the ten largest hold roughly 10%. This TCR was sampled from a man in his fifties or sixties who received an inactivated influenza vaccine. The chain couples TRBV20-1 to TRBJ2-3; 10 bases line up with TRBD2. Sequenced material: PBMCs from blood, taken 11 to 12 days after vaccination. The CDR3 DNA follows: TGCAGCGCCCATCTAGCGGGAGAAGATACGCAGTATTTT. Translation gives CSAHLAGEDTQYF.